Presented here are 21 T cell receptor beta chains from one specimen sequenced in a study of technical replicates of blood from several donors. Generated by immunoSEQ multiplex PCR, the TCRdb table keeps only in-frame clones and is missing some. The sample consists of some 85,000 clones, 90% to 95% of them appearing once. The sequencing input was T cells isolated from PBMCs. These receptor sequences come from a human donor in good health.

The V and J genes are TRBV28 and TRBJ1-2; D unclear. V gave up 7 bases and J gave up 4 bases, with 19 bases separating them. The CDR3 is 15 residues long. CDR1 and CDR2 from the germline V gene are MDHEN and SYDVKM. The CDR3 loop reads CASIKGAIRLYGYTF. The CDR3 DNA reads TGTGCCAGCATTAAGGGAGCAATCCGCCTCTATGGCTACACCTTC.

The rearrangement joins TRBV7-2 to TRBJ2-5, with D perhaps TRBD2 (5 bases). The ends were cut back, 3 bases at V and 3 bases at J, with 11 bases in the middle. The CDR3 has 14 amino acids. From germline, CDR1 is SGHTA and CDR2 FQGNSA. The CDR3 region is CASSLVPGKETQYF. CDR3 nucleotides: TGTGCCAGCAGCTTGGTGCCGGGAAAAGAGACCCAGTACTTC. The complete variable domain, with remaining parts taken from reference TRBV7-2 and TRBJ2-5, reads GAGVSQSPSNKVTEKGKDVELRCDPISGHTALYWYRQSLGQGLEFLIYFQGNSAPDKSGLPSDRFSAERTGGSVSTLTIQRTQQEDSAVYLCASSLVPGKETQYFGPGTRLLVL.

The J gene is TRBJ1-2, the V gene TRBV23-1, with a possible D match to TRBD1 (6 bases). TRBV23-1 is given ORF status, its function remaining uncertain. Deletions cut 1 base from V and 2 bases from J, with 17 bases between. The CDR3 consists of 17 residues. The CDR3 DNA sequence: TGCGCCAGCAGTCAATACAAATCGGACAGAGAAAACTATGGCTACACCTTC. Residues: CASSQYKSDRENYGYTF.

CDR3 bases: TGTGCCAGCAGCGTAGATTCTAAACAGGGGATGTCCTACGAGCAGTACTTC. It codes for CASSVDSKQGMSYEQYF. V gene TRBV9 combines with J gene TRBJ2-7; 7 nucleotides line up with TRBD1. This CDR3 is 17 amino acids long. Germline V gene lookup returns CDR1 SGDLS and CDR2 YYNGEE. Trimming took 0 bases from V and 1 from J; bases not matched to a gene: 10. Using reference TRBV9 and TRBJ2-7 for the parts outside the CDR3, the full variable domain is DSGVTQTPKHLITATGQRVTLRCSPRSGDLSVYWYQQSLDQGLQFLIQYYNGEERAKGNILERFSAQQFPDLHSELNLSSLELGDSALYFCASSVDSKQGMSYEQYFGPGTRLTVT.

The gene calls are TRBV6-1 and TRBJ1-5, with D maybe TRBD1 (5 bases). Germline V gene lookup returns CDR1 MNHNS and CDR2 SASEGT. The CDR3 sequence is 13 residues long. Trimming removed 6 bases from V and 9 bases from J, with 15 bases in between. CDR3 bases: TGTGCCAGCAGGGTGACAGAGGCTGGGCCCCAGCATTTT. It codes for CASRVTEAGPQHF.

The chain uses TRBV7-3 and TRBJ2-5; 11 positions agree with TRBD2. V lost 5 bases and J lost 5; bases outside the gene matches: 13. The CDR3 spans 17 residues. Germline V gives CDR1 SGHTA, CDR2 FQGTGA. As DNA, the CDR3 is TGTGCCAGCAGCCCCACTAGCGGGAGTCCCGGGGGGGAGACCCAGTACTTC. Translation gives CASSPTSGSPGGETQYF.

V usage is TRBV4-3 and J usage is TRBJ2-7, with D possibly TRBD2 on 7 matching bases. This CDR3 is built from 15 residues. Germline V CDR1 and CDR2: LGHNA, YSLEER. Trimming took off 0 bases at V and 6 bases at J, with 15 bases between the two ends. The CDR3 here is CASSQDGYREGEQYF. The CDR3 DNA follows: TGCGCCAGCAGCCAAGATGGGTACAGGGAGGGCGAGCAGTACTTC.

This chain links TRBV10-3 with TRBJ1-1; TRBD1 matches 8 bases. The CDR3 length is 13 residues. J was trimmed by 0 bases and V by 6 bases; bases with no gene match: 0. Germline V gene sequence: CDR1 ENHRY, CDR2 SYGVKD. The CDR3 region is CAISRGLNTEAFF. The DNA for the CDR3 is TGTGCCATCAGCAGGGGGCTGAACACTGAAGCTTTCTTT.

The rearrangement uses TRBV19 and TRBJ2-3; 7 positions agree with TRBD2. This CDR3 contains 14 residues. Germline CDR1 reads LNHDA; CDR2 reads SQIVND (reference sequence). Unmatched junction bases numbered 5, after V lost 7 bases and J lost 1 base. The CDR3 bases are TGTGCCAGTAAATCGGCGGGAGGCACAGATACGCAGTATTTT. Translated, it gives CASKSAGGTDTQYF.

The CDR3 region is CASSESGGGRQPQHF. CDR3 in DNA: TGCGCCAGCAGTGAGTCGGGGGGGGGCCGGCAGCCCCAGCATTTT. V usage is TRBV10-2 and J usage is TRBJ1-5; perhaps TRBD1 as D (6 bases). CDR3 length: 15 amino acids. V was shortened by 0 bases and J by 7 bases, with 13 bases between the two germline ends. Germline CDR1 reads WSHSY; CDR2 reads SAAADI.

V gene TRBV7-3 combines with J gene TRBJ2-3; the match to TRBD1 covers 10 bases. The germline V gene encodes CDR1 SGHTA and CDR2 FQGTGA. J gave up 6 bases and V 5 bases, and 11 bases lay outside the gene matches. The CDR3 is made up of 16 amino acids. The CDR3 is CASSISGTGALDTQYF. CDR3 coding DNA: TGTGCCAGCAGCATTTCCGGGACAGGGGCGTTGGATACGCAGTATTTT.

V is TRBV28 and J is TRBJ1-5; possibly TRBD1 for D (6 bases). The CDR3 extends over 17 amino acids. Trimming removed 1 base at V and 0 bases at J, with 13 bases between. The germline V gene has CDR1 MDHEN and CDR2 SYDVKM. In DNA form, the CDR3 reads TGTGCCAGCAGTTTATCGTACAGGGACTATAGCAATCAGCCCCAGCATTTT. It is translated as CASSLSYRDYSNQPQHF.

The chain carries TRBV6-5 and TRBJ2-2, with D hard to call. Trimming removed 3 bases at V and 1 base at J, with 6 bases between. CDR1 and CDR2 (germline): MNHEY, SVGAGI. CDR3 length equals 14 residues. This chain's CDR3 is CASSYSRNTGELFF. In nucleotides, the CDR3 is TGTGCCAGCAGTTATTCCAGGAACACCGGGGAGCTGTTTTTT.

This clone showed up just once. The chain carries TRBV28 and TRBJ1-1; 11 bases agree with TRBD1. The V segment lost 6 bases and the J segment 5 bases; nucleotides outside the gene matches: 11. The CDR3 length is 16 residues. Germline V gene sequence: CDR1 MDHEN, CDR2 SYDVKM. CDR3 coding DNA: TGTGCCAGCAGGAGGACAGGGGGCCATGGAAGGACTGAAGCTTTCTTT. Residues: CASRRTGGHGRTEAFF.

CDR3 sequence reads: CASSNSLNTEAFF. The CDR3 nucleotides are TGTGCCAGTAGTAACTCCCTGAACACTGAAGCTTTCTTT. This sequence joins TRBV19 and TRBJ1-1; D ambiguous. Trimming took off 4 bases at V and 0 bases at J, with 6 bases between the two ends. This CDR3 region has 13 residues. CDR1 and CDR2 (germline): LNHDA, SQIVND (reference sequence).

The V and J genes are TRBV30 and TRBJ2-5, with 8 bases lining up with TRBD1. The ends lost 4 bases at V and 4 bases at J; junction bases unmatched: 5. The germline gives CDR1 GTSNPN, CDR2 SVGIG (reference sequence). The CDR3 length is 13 residues. The CDR3 reads CAWTAGGRETQYF. The DNA of the CDR3 is TGTGCCTGGACAGCAGGGGGCAGAGAGACCCAGTACTTC.

V is TRBV19 and J is TRBJ2-5; 8 bases line up with TRBD1. Germline CDR1 is LNHDA and CDR2 is SQIVND (reference sequence). The CDR3 is made up of 14 amino acids. After removal of 3 bases from V and 5 bases from J, the junction contained 5 bases not matched to a gene. The CDR3 loop reads CASSIQGAAETQYF. The CDR3 region has the DNA TGTGCCAGTAGTATTCAGGGGGCAGCGGAGACCCAGTACTTC.

V is TRBV28 and J is TRBJ2-1; 9 bases are a match to TRBD2. The length of the CDR3 is 15 residues. Trimming removed 0 bases from V and 3 bases from J; junction bases left unmatched: 0. Germline assignment: CDR1 MDHEN and CDR2 SYDVKM. CDR3 in amino acids: CASSLWREGYNEQFF. The DNA for the CDR3 is TGTGCCAGCAGTTTATGGCGGGAGGGCTACAATGAGCAGTTCTTC.

A single count supports this clone. Here the CDR3 reads CASSYLGGATYEQYF. The CDR3 DNA follows: TGTGCCAGCAGTTACCTTGGGGGGGCCACCTACGAGCAGTACTTC. The rearrangement uses TRBV6-6 and TRBJ2-7, with D perhaps matching TRBD2 (7 bases). CDR3 length: 15 residues. CDR1 and CDR2 (germline): MNHNY, SVGAGI (reference sequence). The germline V and J ends were trimmed by 2 bases and 2 bases, with 13 bases remaining between them.

This rearrangement joins TRBV19 to TRBJ2-7; TRBD2 is a possible D gene (6 bases). CDR1 and CDR2 from the germline V gene are LNHDA and SQIVND (reference sequence). Deletions cut 6 bases from V and 3 bases from J, with 12 bases between. The CDR3 totals 13 residues. CDR3 loop: CASSRGLLYEQYF. CDR3 bases: TGTGCCAGTAGCCGGGGACTTCTCTACGAGCAGTACTTC.

This rearrangement joins TRBV9 to TRBJ1-1; D might be TRBD1 (5 bases). The V gene's germline CDR1 is SGDLS and CDR2 YYNGEE. V lost 3 bases, J lost 7 bases, and 13 bases lay in between. The CDR3 is 13 residues long. The CDR3 reads CASSGGVSSEAFF. The CDR3 DNA sequence: TGTGCCAGCAGCGGGGGGGTCAGCAGTGAAGCTTTCTTT. Full variable domain (missing parts from reference TRBV9 and TRBJ1-1): DSGVTQTPKHLITATGQRVTLRCSPRSGDLSVYWYQQSLDQGLQFLIQYYNGEERAKGNILERFSAQQFPDLHSELNLSSLELGDSALYFCASSGGVSSEAFFGQGTRLTVV.